Listed below are T cell receptor beta chains from one sample, sequenced in a study of shared clonotypes between healthy human individuals. Sequencing used immunoSEQ multiplex PCR; TCRdb keeps in-frame clones, though not all of them. Among some 200,000 clones, approximately 95% were seen once, and the ten largest hold 0.067%. Input material: naive CD4+ T cells sorted from blood. The receptors were gathered from a woman aged 25 to 39 in good health. The CDR3 runs from the conserved cysteine through the conserved F or W. Each record gives: V gene, J gene, clone size, D gene, CDR3 protein, CDR3 DNA. The D gene is left open where the match is weak. Clone size is stated in some rows and not others, as once, few, many or a class when expanded.

v_gene: TRBV27
j_gene: TRBJ1-5
abundance: .
d_gene: .
CDR3aa: CASRLTAGAWSRNQPQHF
CDR3nt: TGTGCCAGCAGGCTGACAGCGGGTGCTTGGTCGCGCAATCAGCCCCAGCATTTT

v_gene: TRBV29-1
j_gene: TRBJ2-5
abundance: .
d_gene: .
CDR3aa: CSVGVSQETQYF
CDR3nt: TGCAGCGTTGGGGTGAGCCAAGAGACCCAGTACTTC

v_gene: TRBV5-1
j_gene: TRBJ1-1
abundance: .
d_gene: .
CDR3aa: CASSRDGYTEAFF
CDR3nt: TGCGCCAGCAGCCGGGATGGGTACACTGAAGCTTTCTTT

v_gene: TRBV28
j_gene: TRBJ1-2
abundance: .
d_gene: TRBD1
CDR3aa: CASRQPGTGFRYGYTF
CDR3nt: TGTGCCAGCAGACAGCCCGGGACAGGGTTTAGGTATGGCTACACCTTC

v_gene: TRBV7-2
j_gene: TRBJ2-7
abundance: .
d_gene: .
CDR3aa: CASSRYRDYEQYF
CDR3nt: TGTGCCAGCAGCCGATACAGGGACTACGAGCAGTACTTC

v_gene: TRBV2
j_gene: TRBJ2-7
abundance: .
d_gene: TRBD1
CDR3aa: CASSTDRGPEQYF
CDR3nt: TGTGCCAGCAGTACGGACAGGGGGCCCGAGCAGTACTTC

v_gene: TRBV7-2
j_gene: TRBJ2-1
abundance: .
d_gene: TRBD2
CDR3aa: CASSLSKREYNEQFF
CDR3nt: TGTGCCAGCAGCTTGTCAAAGCGGGAGTACAATGAGCAGTTCTTC

v_gene: TRBV19
j_gene: TRBJ1-5
abundance: .
d_gene: TRBD1
CDR3aa: CASSPPTGAHDQPQHF
CDR3nt: TGTGCCAGTAGTCCTCCTACAGGGGCCCACGATCAGCCCCAGCATTTT

v_gene: TRBV14
j_gene: TRBJ2-7
abundance: .
d_gene: .
CDR3aa: CASSRYTYEQYF
CDR3nt: TGTGCCAGCAGCCGGTACACCTACGAGCAGTACTTC

v_gene: TRBV28
j_gene: TRBJ2-7
abundance: once
d_gene: TRBD2
CDR3aa: CASSPGYTSGRYYEQYF
CDR3nt: TGTGCCAGCAGTCCGGGCTATACTAGCGGGAGGTACTACGAGCAGTACTTC

v_gene: TRBV6-1
j_gene: TRBJ2-3
abundance: .
d_gene: .
CDR3aa: CASREGAATDTQYF
CDR3nt: TGTGCCAGCAGGGAAGGGGCTGCCACAGATACGCAGTATTTT

v_gene: TRBV27
j_gene: TRBJ2-7
abundance: .
d_gene: TRBD2
CDR3aa: CASSPSTLLAEYEQYF
CDR3nt: TGTGCCAGCAGTCCGTCGACTCTACTAGCGGAATACGAGCAGTACTTC

v_gene: TRBV18
j_gene: TRBJ2-6
abundance: .
d_gene: .
CDR3aa: CASSPFDRTGANVLTF
CDR3nt: TGTGCCAGCTCACCCTTCGACCGTACCGGGGCCAACGTCCTGACTTTC

v_gene: TRBV9
j_gene: TRBJ2-1
abundance: .
d_gene: TRBD2
CDR3aa: CASSGGTSHIEQFF
CDR3nt: TGTGCCAGCAGCGGGGGGACTAGCCACATTGAGCAGTTCTTC

v_gene: TRBV29-1
j_gene: TRBJ2-7
abundance: .
d_gene: TRBD1
CDR3aa: CSVGTGPYEQYF
CDR3nt: TGCAGCGTGGGGACAGGACCCTACGAGCAGTACTTC

v_gene: TRBV2
j_gene: TRBJ2-7
abundance: .
d_gene: TRBD1
CDR3aa: CASSVGTVGAYEQYF
CDR3nt: TGTGCCAGCAGTGTGGGGACAGTTGGGGCCTACGAGCAGTACTTC

v_gene: TRBV5-1
j_gene: TRBJ2-6
abundance: .
d_gene: .
CDR3aa: CASSLVGVSGSGANVLTF
CDR3nt: TGCGCCAGCAGCTTGGTTGGGGTCTCCGGTTCTGGGGCCAACGTCCTGACTTTC

v_gene: TRBV2
j_gene: TRBJ2-2
abundance: .
d_gene: .
CDR3aa: CASKAGELFF
CDR3nt: TGTGCCAGCAAGGCCGGGGAGCTGTTTTTT

v_gene: TRBV30
j_gene: TRBJ1-5
abundance: .
d_gene: .
CDR3aa: CAWAKGADQPQHF
CDR3nt: TGTGCCTGGGCAAAAGGGGCGGATCAGCCCCAGCATTTT

v_gene: TRBV7-3
j_gene: TRBJ2-6
abundance: .
d_gene: .
CDR3aa: CASSLNIPISGANVLTF
CDR3nt: TGTGCCAGCAGCTTAAATATCCCGATCTCTGGGGCCAACGTCCTGACTTTC

v_gene: TRBV6-6
j_gene: TRBJ1-5
abundance: .
d_gene: .
CDR3aa: CASSYTGQFYQPQHF
CDR3nt: TGTGCCAGCAGTTATACCGGACAGTTTTATCAGCCCCAGCATTTT

v_gene: TRBV2
j_gene: TRBJ1-5
abundance: .
d_gene: TRBD1
CDR3aa: CASKTLGQGAGQPQHF
CDR3nt: TGTGCCAGCAAGACTCTTGGACAGGGGGCGGGACAGCCCCAGCATTTT

v_gene: TRBV2
j_gene: TRBJ2-1
abundance: .
d_gene: TRBD2
CDR3aa: CASRPSGRTSNEQFF
CDR3nt: TGTGCCAGCAGACCTAGCGGGAGGACCTCCAATGAGCAGTTCTTC

v_gene: TRBV6-6
j_gene: TRBJ2-7
abundance: .
d_gene: TRBD1
CDR3aa: CASSFKGTGFRDEQYF
CDR3nt: TGTGCCAGCAGTTTCAAGGGGACAGGGTTTAGGGACGAGCAGTACTTC

v_gene: TRBV10-3
j_gene: TRBJ1-2
abundance: .
d_gene: TRBD1
CDR3aa: CAISEGRGPPDYGYTF
CDR3nt: TGTGCCATCAGCGAGGGCAGGGGGCCCCCAGACTATGGCTACACCTTC

v_gene: TRBV28
j_gene: TRBJ2-2
abundance: .
d_gene: TRBD1
CDR3aa: CASSLWGSGGTGELFF
CDR3nt: TGTGCCAGCAGTTTATGGGGCTCAGGGGGCACCGGGGAGCTGTTTTTT

v_gene: TRBV12-5
j_gene: TRBJ1-1
abundance: once
d_gene: TRBD1
CDR3aa: CASGLFWTGAPEAFF
CDR3nt: TGTGCTAGTGGTTTGTTTTGGACAGGGGCCCCTGAAGCTTTCTTT

v_gene: TRBV20-1
j_gene: TRBJ2-1
abundance: .
d_gene: .
CDR3aa: CSAIFDEQFF
CDR3nt: TGCAGTGCTATTTTCGATGAGCAGTTCTTC

v_gene: TRBV6-6
j_gene: TRBJ1-1
abundance: .
d_gene: .
CDR3aa: CASRGSRENTEAFF
CDR3nt: TGTGCCAGCAGGGGGTCAAGGGAAAACACTGAAGCTTTCTTT

v_gene: TRBV6-6
j_gene: TRBJ1-4
abundance: .
d_gene: .
CDR3aa: CASRESITNEKLFF
CDR3nt: TGTGCCAGCAGAGAGAGTATAACTAATGAAAAACTGTTTTTT

v_gene: TRBV5-1
j_gene: TRBJ1-5
abundance: .
d_gene: .
CDR3aa: CASSLVTGLDQPQHF
CDR3nt: TGCGCCAGCAGCTTGGTTACAGGGTTGGATCAGCCCCAGCATTTT

v_gene: TRBV9
j_gene: TRBJ2-2
abundance: .
d_gene: .
CDR3aa: CASSVIGGELFF
CDR3nt: TGTGCCAGCAGCGTAATTGGCGGGGAGCTGTTTTTT

v_gene: TRBV19
j_gene: TRBJ1-1
abundance: .
d_gene: .
CDR3aa: CASSTEQGGTEAFF
CDR3nt: TGTGCCAGTAGTACAGAACAGGGAGGGACTGAAGCTTTCTTT

v_gene: TRBV5-1
j_gene: TRBJ2-7
abundance: .
d_gene: .
CDR3aa: CASSSGLNYEQYF
CDR3nt: TGCGCCAGCAGCTCGGGACTGAACTACGAGCAGTACTTC

v_gene: TRBV28
j_gene: TRBJ2-7
abundance: once
d_gene: .
CDR3aa: CASSLMTASSYEQYF
CDR3nt: TGTGCCAGCAGTTTAATGACCGCCAGCTCCTACGAGCAGTACTTC

v_gene: TRBV7-3
j_gene: TRBJ1-1
abundance: once
d_gene: .
CDR3aa: CASSLTGAFTEAFF
CDR3nt: TGTGCCAGCAGCTTGACAGGTGCTTTCACTGAAGCTTTCTTT

v_gene: TRBV28
j_gene: TRBJ1-3
abundance: .
d_gene: TRBD1
CDR3aa: CASISGQGYSGNTIYF
CDR3nt: TGTGCCAGCATTTCGGGACAGGGCTACTCTGGAAACACCATATATTTT

v_gene: TRBV5-1
j_gene: TRBJ1-3
abundance: .
d_gene: .
CDR3aa: CASSLEFGNTIYF
CDR3nt: TGCGCCAGCAGCTTGGAATTCGGAAACACCATATATTTT

v_gene: TRBV11-1
j_gene: TRBJ2-7
abundance: .
d_gene: TRBD2
CDR3aa: CASSSGLDVPIEQYF
CDR3nt: TGTGCCAGCAGCTCAGGACTAGATGTCCCCATCGAGCAGTACTTC

v_gene: TRBV2
j_gene: TRBJ2-7
abundance: few
d_gene: TRBD2
CDR3aa: CASGDRRHPGGEQYF
CDR3nt: TGTGCCAGCGGAGACCGACGACACCCGGGGGGCGAGCAGTACTTC

v_gene: TRBV5-1
j_gene: TRBJ1-5
abundance: .
d_gene: TRBD1
CDR3aa: CASSSGTANQPQHF
CDR3nt: TGCGCCAGCAGCTCAGGGACAGCGAATCAGCCCCAGCATTTT

v_gene: TRBV28
j_gene: TRBJ1-1
abundance: .
d_gene: TRBD1
CDR3aa: CASSLLSWTGWIVESEAFF
CDR3nt: TGTGCCAGCAGTTTATTAAGCTGGACAGGGTGGATTGTTGAGTCTGAAGCTTTCTTT

v_gene: TRBV10-3
j_gene: TRBJ2-7
abundance: .
d_gene: TRBD1
CDR3aa: CATEARDRGGYEQYF
CDR3nt: TGTGCCACGGAGGCCCGGGACAGAGGTGGCTACGAGCAGTACTTC

v_gene: TRBV7-2
j_gene: TRBJ2-3
abundance: .
d_gene: .
CDR3aa: CASSLVKTHFSDTQYF
CDR3nt: TGTGCCAGCAGCTTAGTCAAAACTCACTTTTCAGATACGCAGTATTTT

v_gene: TRBV7-3
j_gene: TRBJ2-5
abundance: .
d_gene: .
CDR3aa: CASSPEGRFETQYF
CDR3nt: TGTGCCAGCAGCCCAGAAGGACGATTCGAGACCCAGTACTTC

v_gene: TRBV6-5
j_gene: TRBJ1-5
abundance: .
d_gene: TRBD1
CDR3aa: CASSQGQSNQPQHF
CDR3nt: TGTGCCAGCAGCCAGGGACAGTCGAATCAGCCCCAGCATTTT

v_gene: TRBV5-1
j_gene: TRBJ1-1
abundance: .
d_gene: .
CDR3aa: CASSPPVGRATEAFF
CDR3nt: TGCGCCAGCAGCCCACCGGTCGGGAGGGCCACTGAAGCTTTCTTT

v_gene: TRBV13
j_gene: TRBJ1-2
abundance: .
d_gene: .
CDR3aa: CASSLEKGYGYTF
CDR3nt: TGTGCCAGCAGCTTAGAGAAGGGCTATGGCTACACCTTC

v_gene: TRBV7-7
j_gene: TRBJ1-5
abundance: few
d_gene: TRBD1
CDR3aa: CASSHGQGCQPQHF
CDR3nt: TGTGCCAGCAGCCACGGACAGGGGTGTCAGCCCCAGCATTTT

v_gene: TRBV6-1
j_gene: TRBJ2-1
abundance: .
d_gene: .
CDR3aa: CASTAHKSSYNEQFF
CDR3nt: TGTGCCAGCACCGCGCACAAGAGCTCCTACAATGAGCAGTTCTTC

v_gene: TRBV7-3
j_gene: TRBJ1-1
abundance: .
d_gene: TRBD1
CDR3aa: CASSSDRGTEAFF
CDR3nt: TGTGCCAGCAGCTCGGACAGGGGCACTGAAGCTTTCTTT

v_gene: TRBV19
j_gene: TRBJ2-3
abundance: .
d_gene: TRBD2
CDR3aa: CASSHGTSNADTQYF
CDR3nt: TGTGCCAGTAGTCACGGGACTAGTAACGCAGATACGCAGTATTTT

v_gene: TRBV5-1
j_gene: TRBJ2-7
abundance: .
d_gene: .
CDR3aa: CASSLGSNYEQYF
CDR3nt: TGCGCCAGCAGCTTGGGTTCTAACTACGAGCAGTACTTC

v_gene: TRBV2
j_gene: TRBJ1-2
abundance: few
d_gene: TRBD1
CDR3aa: CASSLDRDNGYTF
CDR3nt: TGTGCCAGCAGCTTAGACAGGGACAATGGCTACACCTTC

v_gene: TRBV19
j_gene: TRBJ2-1
abundance: .
d_gene: .
CDR3aa: CASSGIGGGSYNEQFF
CDR3nt: TGTGCCAGTAGCGGGATCGGGGGAGGCTCCTACAATGAGCAGTTCTTC

v_gene: TRBV10-3
j_gene: TRBJ1-5
abundance: .
d_gene: .
CDR3aa: CAISGPGVDQPQHF
CDR3nt: TGTGCCATCAGTGGTCCGGGGGTCGATCAGCCCCAGCATTTT

v_gene: TRBV10-2
j_gene: TRBJ2-2
abundance: .
d_gene: .
CDR3aa: CASSESLVAARGGELFF
CDR3nt: TGCGCCAGCAGTGAGTCCTTGGTCGCAGCTCGGGGCGGGGAGCTGTTTTTT